Following are 28 T cell receptor beta chains from one sample sequenced in a study of blood T cell repertoires in COVID-19. TCRdb's copy holds only in-frame clones and misses some; the assay was immunoSEQ multiplex PCR. The data show roughly 210,000 clones, with around 84% seen just once and about 10% held by the top ten. The sequenced sample was peripheral blood. The source is a woman aged 80 or over with COVID-19, enrolled during active disease.

This clone was seen only once. J is TRBJ2-2 and V is TRBV4-2; weak D call: TRBD1 (5 bases). CDR1 and CDR2 (germline): LGHNA, YNFKEQ. The CDR3 length is 14 residues. Deletions cut 5 bases from V and 1 base from J, with 8 bases between. CDR3 residues: CASSTDRNTGELFF. As DNA, the CDR3 is TGTGCCAGCAGCACAGACAGGAACACCGGGGAGCTGTTTTTT.

This clone was observed a single time. The chain combines TRBV5-1 with TRBJ2-3, with D possibly being TRBD2 (6 bases). The CDR3 extends over 15 amino acids. Germline CDR1 is SGHRS and CDR2 is YFSETQ. With 0 bases removed from V and 3 bases from J, the gap between germline ends came to 11 bases. CDR3 protein: CASSLEFRGTDTQYF. Here the CDR3 DNA reads TGCGCCAGCAGCTTGGAGTTTCGGGGGACAGATACGCAGTATTTT.

V gene TRBV19 combines with J gene TRBJ1-1; 8 bases are a match to TRBD1. From germline, CDR1 is LNHDA and CDR2 SQIVND (reference sequence). V trimming: 5 bases; J trimming: 0 bases; junction bases outside the gene matches: 5. The CDR3 spans 15 residues. The chain's CDR3 is CASSSTGALNTEAFF. The CDR3 coding sequence is TGTGCCAGTAGTTCGACAGGGGCTTTGAACACTGAAGCTTTCTTT.

CDR3 sequence reads: CASSLGTGEYGYTF. In DNA form, the CDR3 reads TGTGCCAGCAGCTTAGGGACAGGGGAGTATGGCTACACCTTC. The chain recombines TRBV7-3 with TRBJ1-2; TRBD1 matches 10 bases. V shed 2 bases, J shed 5 bases, and the junction held 2 bases outside the gene matches. CDR1 and CDR2 (germline): SGHTA, FQGTGA. This CDR3 is built from 14 residues.

This rearrangement joins TRBV9 to TRBJ1-2; D perhaps matches TRBD1 (6 bases). Germline CDR1 reads SGDLS; CDR2 reads YYNGEE. Trimming stripped 0 bases from V and 2 bases from J, with 11 bases between. The CDR3 runs to 15 residues. The CDR3 sequence: CASSVEQGSNYGYTF. CDR3 bases: TGTGCCAGCAGCGTAGAGCAGGGGAGCAACTATGGCTACACCTTC. The whole variable domain, remainder taken from reference TRBV9 and TRBJ1-2, is DSGVTQTPKHLITATGQRVTLRCSPRSGDLSVYWYQQSLDQGLQFLIQYYNGEERAKGNILERFSAQQFPDLHSELNLSSLELGDSALYFCASSVEQGSNYGYTFGSGTRLTVV.

This clone came up once. The rearrangement uses TRBV7-8 and TRBJ2-7; the match to TRBD1 covers 7 bases. This CDR3 has 13 residues. Trimming cost V 3 bases and J 7 bases; bases outside gene matches: 6. Per the germline V gene, CDR1 is SGHVS and CDR2 is FQNEAQ. The CDR3 DNA sequence: TGTGCCAGCAGCTTGGGGACAGCTGATGAGCAGTACGTC. Translation: CASSLGTADEQYV.

The chain recombines TRBV15 with TRBJ1-2; maybe TRBD1 (6 bases). Per the germline V gene, CDR1 is LNHNV and CDR2 is YYDKDF (reference sequence). V was trimmed by 0 bases and J by 4 bases, leaving 9 bases between them. The CDR3 length is 14 residues. The CDR3 region has the DNA TGTGCCACCAGCAGAGAGGGGGCACGCTATGGCTACACCTTC. Its protein is CATSREGARYGYTF.

This clone was recorded only once. Other DNA sequences within the sample encode an identical CDR3. The chain has TRBV28 and TRBJ1-3; D perhaps matches TRBD1 (6 bases). CDR1 MDHEN and CDR2 SYDVKM come from the germline V gene. Trimming took 5 bases from V and 3 from J, leaving 11 bases between them. The length of the CDR3 is 14 residues. The CDR3 coding sequence is TGTGCCAGCAGTGGGGGGGGCAGTGGAAACACCATATATTTT. Amino acids: CASSGGGSGNTIYF.

The chain has TRBV5-1 and TRBJ1-1; D is unresolved. Germline V CDR1 and CDR2: SGHRS, YFSETQ. Between the trimmed V and J ends, which lost 2 bases and 1 base, there was a span of 9 bases. This CDR3 is built from 14 residues. The CDR3 sequence is CASSFVAGNTEAFF. The CDR3 region has the DNA TGCGCCAGCAGCTTTGTAGCCGGGAACACTGAAGCTTTCTTT.

This clone was seen only a few times. The genes are TRBV21-1 and TRBJ2-3; no DNA check was done on the table's D call, TRBD1. TRBV21-1 is assigned pseudogene status. CDR3 length equals 17 residues. CDR3 residues: CASSKDVHSSSTDTQYF. DNA of the CDR3: TGTGCCAGCAGCAAAGACGTACACAGTTCTAGCACAGATACGCAGTATTTT.

The chain is built from TRBV19 and TRBJ1-2; unclear D gene. This CDR3 region has 11 residues. The V gene lost 10 bases and the J gene lost 7 bases, with 13 bases spanning the gap. CDR1 is LNHDA, CDR2 SQIVND, per germline (reference sequence). CDR3 in DNA: TGTGCCATTCCTGAAGGGAGTGGCTACACCTTC. This encodes CAIPEGSGYTF.

The chain carries TRBV10-2 and TRBJ1-6; D call uncertain. Trimming removed 4 bases from V and 10 bases from J, with 14 bases in between. The CDR3 has 14 residues. Germline V gene sequence: CDR1 WSHSY, CDR2 SAAADI. The CDR3 sequence is CASSGRRGKSPLHF. DNA for the CDR3: TGCGCCAGCAGTGGCCGGCGAGGGAAGTCACCCCTCCACTTT.

The chain joins TRBV4-2 to TRBJ2-5, with 9 nucleotides matching TRBD1. CDR1 LGHNA and CDR2 YNFKEQ come from the germline V gene. The CDR3 is made up of 16 amino acids. Trimming took 4 bases from V and 5 from J; bases not matched to a gene: 11. The CDR3: CASSRETGGRLETQYF. CDR3 in DNA: TGTGCCAGCAGCCGCGAGACAGGGGGAAGATTGGAGACCCAGTACTTC.

This clone was counted once. The sample holds other DNA sequences that translate to the same CDR3. The V gene is TRBV5-1, the J gene TRBJ1-1; no definite D call. The germline gives CDR1 SGHRS, CDR2 YFSETQ. The V and J ends lost 0 bases and 1 base respectively, with 7 bases between them. CDR3 length equals 14 residues. The CDR3 DNA reads as TGCGCCAGCAGCTTGGGTTCAGGGAACACTGAAGCTTTCTTT. Protein sequence: CASSLGSGNTEAFF.

The chain recombines TRBV19 with TRBJ1-2; possibly TRBD1 for D (5 bases). The CDR3 contains 14 residues. Per the germline V gene, CDR1 is LNHDA and CDR2 is SQIVND (reference sequence). V was cut by 7 bases and J by 4 bases, with 16 bases left in between. Written as DNA, the CDR3 is TGTGCCAGTACCACAGGCACCCTTGGCTATGGCTACACCTTC. This gives the protein CASTTGTLGYGYTF.

This clone was counted between two and nine times. V and J are TRBV6-6 and TRBJ2-1; TRBD2 matches 8 bases. The CDR3 totals 16 residues. The V segment lost 6 bases and the J segment 0 bases; nucleotides outside the gene matches: 7. Germline CDR1 MNHNY, CDR2 SVGAGI (reference sequence). CDR3 in amino acids: CASRERGQSSYNEQFF. The DNA for the CDR3 is TGTGCCAGCAGAGAGCGGGGGCAAAGCTCCTACAATGAGCAGTTCTTC.

V is TRBV11-2 and J is TRBJ2-7; D not certain. Germline CDR1 is SGHAT and CDR2 is FQNNGV. This CDR3 is built from 15 residues. Trimming pared 0 bases from V and 0 bases from J, leaving 9 bases between. Written as DNA, the CDR3 is TGTGCCAGCAGCTTAGACACCGCGAGCTCCTACGAGCAGTACTTC. Its protein is CASSLDTASSYEQYF.

This chain links TRBV28 with TRBJ1-1; tentatively, D is TRBD1 (6 bases). Germline V gene lookup returns CDR1 MDHEN and CDR2 SYDVKM. V lost 10 bases, J lost 4 bases, and 16 bases lay in between. The CDR3 has 13 residues. The CDR3 reads CATTGLKGTEAFF. The CDR3 DNA follows: TGTGCCACTACAGGGTTGAAGGGCACTGAAGCTTTCTTT.

In DNA, the CDR3 is TGTGCCAGCAGACCCGCCCGGCAGGGCACAGATACGCAGTATTTT. Amino acid sequence: CASRPARQGTDTQYF. The gene calls are TRBV3-1 (or the pseudogene TRBV3-2) and TRBJ2-3; D unresolved. The CDR3 sequence is 15 residues long. V lost 6 bases, J lost 1 base, and 14 bases lay in between. CDR1 is LGHDT and CDR2 is YNNKEL in the germline V gene (reference sequence).

V gene TRBV5-1 combines with J gene TRBJ1-2; TRBD1 might be the D (6 bases). CDR1 is SGHRS, CDR2 YFSETQ, per germline. The V and J ends lost 2 bases and 7 bases respectively, with 18 bases between them. The CDR3 covers 15 residues. The DNA for the CDR3 is TGCGCCAGCAGCTTCACAGGGCCCGGCCCTTTTGGCTACACCTTC. This gives the protein CASSFTGPGPFGYTF.

The rearrangement joins TRBV6-1 to TRBJ2-1; TRBD2 agrees at 8 bases. This CDR3 spans 16 amino acids. After removal of 0 bases from V and 4 bases from J, the junction contained 5 bases not matched to a gene. CDR1 and CDR2 (germline): MNHNS, SASEGT. CDR3 DNA sequence: TGTGCCAGCAGTGAAGCGGCGGGGGGCGCTTACAATGAGCAGTTCTTC. Protein: CASSEAAGGAYNEQFF.

This clone has a handful of counts. The chain is built from TRBV18 and TRBJ1-1; D is unclear. Deletions cut 5 bases from V and 0 bases from J, with 4 bases between. This CDR3 has 12 residues. The germline V gene encodes CDR1 KGHSH and CDR2 LQKENI. In DNA, the CDR3 is TGTGCCAGCTCAACAGTGAACACTGAAGCTTTCTTT. Amino acid sequence: CASSTVNTEAFF.

The chain has TRBV10-3 and TRBJ2-5; 13 bases line up with TRBD2. This CDR3 comprises 15 residues. V was pared by 4 bases and J by 2 bases, with 1 base of the junction left unmatched. Germline-derived CDR1 and CDR2 are ENHRY and SYGVKD. CDR3: CAISGLAGGQETQYF. The CDR3 DNA reads TGTGCCATCAGTGGACTAGCGGGGGGACAAGAGACCCAGTACTTC.

This clone was seen a few times. The rearrangement uses TRBV29-1 and TRBJ1-1; 8 positions match TRBD1. This CDR3 is 13 amino acids long. The trim removed 5 bases at V and 2 bases at J, leaving 4 bases unmatched. In germline, CDR1 is SQVTM, CDR2 ANQGSEA. The CDR3 coding sequence is TGCAGCGTTCAGGGGGCTGGAAACACTGAAGCTTTCTTT. It encodes CSVQGAGNTEAFF.

The genes are TRBV6-1 and TRBJ2-5, with 9 bases aligning to TRBD2. Losses at the gene ends were 3 bases for V and 10 bases for J; bases not matched to a gene: 9. The length of the CDR3 is 14 residues. The germline gives CDR1 MNHNS, CDR2 SASEGT. In DNA form, the CDR3 reads TGTGCCAGCAGTGACAGCGGGGGGACCATCGTCCAGTACTTC. Its translation: CASSDSGGTIVQYF.

The chain couples TRBV25-1 to TRBJ1-1, with D possibly matching TRBD1 (5 bases). The V gene lost 3 bases and the J gene lost 9 bases, with 14 bases spanning the gap. The CDR3 is 13 residues long. CDR1 and CDR2 from the germline V gene are MGHDK and SYGVNS. The CDR3 here is CASSEIPQGKAFF. The CDR3 nucleotides read TGTGCCAGCAGTGAGATCCCGCAGGGAAAAGCTTTCTTT.

This clone has only one observation. CDR3 protein: CASSLWQGAGGDFQYF. The DNA of the CDR3 is TGCGCCAGCAGCTTGTGGCAGGGGGCCGGGGGAGATTTTCAGTACTTC. The chain couples TRBV5-1 to TRBJ2-4; TRBD1 matches 8 bases. Germline assignment: CDR1 SGHRS and CDR2 YFSETQ. With 1 base clipped from V and 11 bases from J, the junction kept 14 bases outside the gene matches. The length of the CDR3 is 16 residues. Drawing the rest from reference TRBV5-1 and TRBJ2-4, the complete variable domain is KAGVTQTPRYLIKTRGQQVTLSCSPISGHRSVSWYQQTPGQGLQFLFEYFSETQRNKGNFPGRFSGRQFSNSRSEMNVSTLELGDSALYLCASSLWQGAGGDFQYFGAGTRLSVL.

This clone was seen a few times. The V gene is TRBV27, the J gene TRBJ1-2; 8 bases match TRBD1. The germline CDR1 and CDR2 sequences are MNHEY and SMNVEV (reference sequence). Trimming at V came to 2 bases and at J to 4 bases, leaving 6 bases not matched to a gene. The CDR3 contains 15 residues. The CDR3, as DNA: TGTGCCAGCAGTTTAGGTGGGACAGGAACCTATGGCTACACCTTC. Protein sequence: CASSLGGTGTYGYTF.